This is a list of T cell receptor beta chains from one sample in a study of T cells in Graves' hyperthyroidism and ophthalmopathy. TCRdb analysed the multiplex PCR reads with MiXCR anew, one entry per CDR3 protein. Among 300,000 to 400,000 distinct CDR3 sequences, 20% to 25% were seen once, and the ten largest hold around half. What was sequenced was blood. The receptors derive from a woman between 45 and 60 years old with Graves' hyperthyroidism. CDR3s include the opening cysteine and the closing phenylalanine or tryptophan. The order of the fields is CDR3 length, clone size, J gene, V gene, D gene, CDR3 DNA, CDR3 protein. The D gene is left open where the match is weak. Size is stated for part of the rows, as once, few or many counts, or as a class when the clone is expanded.

>12|NA|TRBJ2-7|TRBV29-1|TRBD1
TGCAGCGGCCGGGACAGGGGCTACGAGCAGTACTTC
CSGRDRGYEQYF
>15|NA|TRBJ2-2|TRBV7-9|NA
TGTGCCAGCAGCTCAAGGGGCGGGTACACCGGGGAGCTGTTTTTT
CASSSRGGYTGELFF
>15|many|TRBJ2-1|TRBV12-3/TRBV12-4|TRBD2
TGTGCCAGCAGTTCGGGGACTAGTGCACACAATGAGCAGTTCTTC
CASSSGTSAHNEQFF
>15|NA|TRBJ1-2|TRBV11-2|TRBD1
TGTGCCAGCAGCTTAGGGCGACAGGGATTGGGTGGCTACACCTTC
CASSLGRQGLGGYTF
>15|many|TRBJ2-7|TRBV11-3|TRBD2
TGTGCCAGCAGCCCGGGACTAGCGCCTTCCTACGAGCAGTACTTC
CASSPGLAPSYEQYF
>16|NA|TRBJ2-2|TRBV4-1|NA
TGCGCCAGCAGCCAAGTAAATTTGGTGAACACCGGGGAGCTGTTTTTT
CASSQVNLVNTGELFF
>13|few|TRBJ1-1|TRBV10-3|TRBD1
TGTGCCATCAGGTCGACAGGGTCCACTGAAGCTTTCTTT
CAIRSTGSTEAFF
>13|many|TRBJ2-7|TRBV20-1|NA
TGCAGTGCTTCGTCGGGGCTGAGGGGCGAGCAGTACTTC
CSASSGLRGEQYF
>14|NA|TRBJ2-2|TRBV20-1|NA
TGCAGTGCTAGAGAAGGGGGGAACACCGGGGAGCTGTTTTTT
CSAREGGNTGELFF
>13|many|TRBJ2-2|TRBV11-3|TRBD2
TGTGCCAGCAGCCGTAGCGGGAGGGCGGAGCTGTTTTTT
CASSRSGRAELFF
>17|many|TRBJ2-3|TRBV7-2|TRBD2
TGTGCCAGCAGCCCTCCGGGACTAGCGGGGGGCACAGATACGCAGTATTTT
CASSPPGLAGGTDTQYF
>15|NA|TRBJ2-7|TRBV5-4|NA
TGTGCCAGCAGCTTGGCCGGGGGCGGAGGCTACGAGCAGTACTTC
CASSLAGGGGYEQYF
>15|NA|TRBJ2-2|TRBV19|TRBD2
TGTGCCAGTAAACTAGCGGGGGTGAACACCGGGGAGCTGTTTTTT
CASKLAGVNTGELFF
>13|NA|TRBJ1-2|TRBV28|NA
TGTGCCAGCAACTGTGGCAGGGACCTTGGCTACACCTTC
CASNCGRDLGYTF
>15|NA|TRBJ1-2|TRBV30|NA
TGTGCCTGGAGTGTGATAGGGGCCCACTCGAGTGGCTACACCTTC
CAWSVIGAHSSGYTF
>19|NA|TRBJ2-7|TRBV5-1|NA
TGCGCCAGCAGCTTGGATGGCAGGACCCGAGCGAGAAGCCCCTACGAGCAGTACTTC
CASSLDGRTRARSPYEQYF
>14|NA|TRBJ2-7|TRBV10-3|TRBD1
TGTGCCATCAGTGGCGGTACAGGGGCCTACGAGCAGTACTTC
CAISGGTGAYEQYF